This T cell receptor beta chain was documented in a study of blood T cell repertoires in COVID-19. Study in general: PBMCs, B-cell-depleted T cells, or T cells provided the cDNA or gDNA that made up the material.

With V trimmed by 0 bases and J by 6 bases, 9 bases remained unmatched. The CDR3 loop spans 16 amino acids. Germline CDR1 LGHDT, CDR2 YNNKEL (reference sequence). This clone was recorded once. Only in-frame clones appear in the TCRdb table, and some are missing; sequencing was by immunoSEQ multiplex PCR. The sample includes about 160,000 clones, approximately 90% of them seen just once. The chain employs TRBV3-1 (or the pseudogene TRBV3-2) and TRBJ2-7, with 9 bases that match TRBD1. The TCR sequence derives from a young man with acute or convalescent COVID-19. The specimen sequenced was peripheral blood. Written as DNA, the CDR3 is TGTGCCAGCAGCCAAGACTTAGCCGGGACAGGGTTCGAGCAGTACTTC. Encoded protein: CASSQDLAGTGFEQYF.